The present TCR beta chain was sequenced within a study of blood T cell repertoires in COVID-19. Clones were sequenced by immunoSEQ multiplex PCR, and TCRdb holds only the in-frame ones, with some missing. The profile shows under 200,000 clones, about 89% of them singletons. The CDR3 length is 14 residues. Deletions cut 2 bases from V and 8 bases from J, with 10 bases between. Germline-derived CDR1 and CDR2 are MGHDK and SYGVNS. V usage is TRBV25-1 and J usage is TRBJ1-6, with D tentatively TRBD1 (6 bases). The sample consisted of peripheral blood. The sequence was obtained from a man between 65 and 85 years old with acute or convalescent COVID-19. As DNA, the CDR3 is TGTGCCAGCAGTGAACAGGGGCTGTATTCACCCCTCCACTTT. It yields the protein CASSEQGLYSPLHF.